This TCR beta chain is from a study of T cells in narcolepsy. At the level of the study: Donors had narcolepsy type 1 or type 2, or were healthy controls.

Study-wide results and caveats: Autoreactive HCRT-specific and TRIB2-specific clonotypes were marked in same-patient CSF-versus-blood CD4+ comparisons. Some memory CD4+ repertoires had no autoreactive clone sequences. Autoreactive clonotypes reportedly recurred in blood of same and different patients, not controls.

TCRdb's copy holds only in-frame clones and misses some; the assay was immunoSEQ multiplex PCR. This sample has tens of thousands of clones; roughly 88% occur once, and the top ten carry about 1.6%. V lost 7 bases, J lost 4 bases, and 7 bases stayed unmatched. Germline V gene lookup returns CDR1 SGHRS and CDR2 YFSETQ. CDR3 length: 15 residues. For this clone: The antigen remains undetermined.

The material sequenced was CD45RA- memory CD4+ T cells from PBMCs. V gene TRBV5-1 combines with J gene TRBJ2-5, with 13 bases lining up with TRBD2. This receptor was obtained from a human donor with narcolepsy. The CDR3 DNA follows: TGCGCCAGCGGACTAGCGGGGGAGGTTCGAGAGACCCAGTACTTC. This encodes CASGLAGEVRETQYF.